These T cell receptor beta chains were read from a single sample in a study of shared clonotypes between healthy human individuals. Here immunoSEQ multiplex PCR was the method, and the copy in TCRdb shows in-frame clones only, minus some. The table has some 500,000 clones, about 96% seen once; the top ten hold about 0.068%. What was sequenced was naive CD4+ T cells sorted from blood. Source of these receptors: a woman in her thirties in good health. CDR3s include the opening cysteine and the closing phenylalanine or tryptophan. Fields, in order: J gene, clone size, V gene, D gene, CDR3 DNA, CDR3 protein. D genes are given only for firm matches. Not all rows give a size; the values are once, few, many and, for expanded clones, a class.

TRBJ2-7 NA TRBV5-1 NA TGCGCCAGCAGCTTCATCACAGGGGGGGACTACGAGCAGTACTTC CASSFITGGDYEQYF
TRBJ1-2 NA TRBV6-5 NA TGTGCCAGCAGTTACTCCTCATATGGCTACACCTTC CASSYSSYGYTF
TRBJ2-4 NA TRBV19 NA TGTGCCAGTAGTATATCAACTCTGCGGGGTCAAAACATTCAGTACTTC CASSISTLRGQNIQYF
TRBJ2-7 NA TRBV5-1 NA TGCGCCAGCAGCTTGGACAGGTCCTACGAGCAGTACTTC CASSLDRSYEQYF
TRBJ1-5 NA TRBV10-3 TRBD1 TGTGCCGCCAGGGGGTATGGCAATCAGCCCCAGCATTTT CAARGYGNQPQHF
TRBJ1-1 NA TRBV18 NA TGTGCCAGCTCACGGGGACGGACGAACACTGAAGCTTTCTTT CASSRGRTNTEAFF
TRBJ2-2 NA TRBV29-1 TRBD1 TGCAGCGTGGAACAGACAGGGGGTCTAACCGGGGAGCTGTTTTTT CSVEQTGGLTGELFF
TRBJ2-7 NA TRBV2 TRBD1 TGTGCCAGCAGCCCAAGGAGACAGGGGTCTACCTACGAGCAGTACTTC CASSPRRQGSTYEQYF
TRBJ2-5 once TRBV2 NA TGTGCCAGCAGTCGGACAGAGTACCAAGAGACCCAGTACTTC CASSRTEYQETQYF
TRBJ1-3 NA TRBV7-9 NA TGTGCCAGCAGCTTGGACAGCCCATCTGGAAACACCATATATTTT CASSLDSPSGNTIYF
TRBJ1-2 NA TRBV4-1 TRBD1 TGCGCCAGCAGCTCACCGGGACAGAAGAGAATTAACTATGGCTACACCTTC CASSSPGQKRINYGYTF
TRBJ1-5 NA TRBV28 NA TGTGCCAGCAGTCCAACGGTGGGGAGGGGCAATCAGCCCCAGCATTTT CASSPTVGRGNQPQHF
TRBJ2-6 NA TRBV4-1 TRBD1 TGCGCCAGCAGCCAATTCCAAACAGGGGTCTTTTCTGGGGCCAACGTCCTGACTTTC CASSQFQTGVFSGANVLTF
TRBJ1-1 NA TRBV28 NA TGTGCCAGCACCATGAACACTGAAGCTTTCTTT CASTMNTEAFF
TRBJ2-2 NA TRBV7-6 NA TGTGCCAGCAGCTTAGAAGGGGCCCCGAACACCGGGGAGCTGTTTTTT CASSLEGAPNTGELFF
TRBJ2-7 NA TRBV28 TRBD2 TGTGCCAGCATTGCCGGGACTAGCGTCTCCTACGAGCAGTACTTC CASIAGTSVSYEQYF
TRBJ2-7 NA TRBV7-9 NA TGTGCCAGCAGCTTAGCCGTCGAGCAGTACTTC CASSLAVEQYF
TRBJ1-1 once TRBV19 NA TGTGCCATCAGGGGCCTGAACACTGAAGCTTTCTTT CAIRGLNTEAFF
TRBJ1-2 NA TRBV6-1 NA TGTGCCAGCAGTTTCCCCGGGATTGAGACTGGCTACACCTTC CASSFPGIETGYTF
TRBJ2-7 NA TRBV5-8 TRBD1 TGTGCCAGCAGCTTGGAACAGGGGTCCTACGAGCAGTACTTC CASSLEQGSYEQYF
TRBJ1-1 once TRBV5-1 NA TGCGCCAGCAGCTTGGTAGATCACCAGAACACTGAAGCTTTCTTT CASSLVDHQNTEAFF
TRBJ2-7 once TRBV28 NA NA CASSSSGLAGGPHYEQYF
TRBJ1-1 NA TRBV7-9 NA TGTGCCAGCAGCTTACGGGACACTGAAGCTTTCTTT CASSLRDTEAFF
TRBJ2-7 NA TRBV6-4 NA TGTGCCAGCAGGAGCGGGCCTAACTACGAGCAGTACTTC CASRSGPNYEQYF
TRBJ2-2 NA TRBV2 NA TGTGCCAGCAGCCCAAGCGGATTGGGCGGGGAGCTGTTTTTT CASSPSGLGGELFF
TRBJ1-2 NA TRBV2 NA TGTGCCAGCAGTGAAGACAGAATTTCAGCAAAGGGCTACACCTTC CASSEDRISAKGYTF
TRBJ2-1 NA TRBV5-4 NA TGTGCCAGCAGCTTGGCGTCTAGTCACAATGAGCAGTTCTTC CASSLASSHNEQFF
TRBJ2-7 NA TRBV5-6 NA TGTGCCAGCAGCTTGAACGAGGACTACGAGCAGTACTTC CASSLNEDYEQYF
TRBJ1-1 NA TRBV28 TRBD1 TGTGCCAGCACTCAAGGTAGGGGGCCAGCGAGGACTGAAGCTTTCTTT CASTQGRGPARTEAFF
TRBJ2-7 NA TRBV5-1 TRBD2 TGCGCCAGCAGCTTCAGTCGGGTAGCGGGGGCTCATTACGAGCAGTACTTC CASSFSRVAGAHYEQYF
TRBJ1-1 NA TRBV5-1 TRBD1 TGCGCCAGCAGTCAACGGGGCTCAGGGGGGAGAAGTTGGACTGAAGCTTTCTTT CASSQRGSGGRSWTEAFF
TRBJ1-4 NA TRBV2 NA TGTGCCAGCAACATACTCCGACACGCCGGTCGCACTAATGAAAAACTGTTTTTT CASNILRHAGRTNEKLFF
TRBJ2-7 NA TRBV7-9 NA TGTGCCAGCAGCTTAGCGGAAGGGACCTACGAGCAGTACTTC CASSLAEGTYEQYF
TRBJ1-4 NA TRBV7-6 NA TGTGCCAGCAGCCTCAGGACAGCAACTAATGAAAAACTGTTTTTT CASSLRTATNEKLFF
TRBJ2-7 NA TRBV5-4 NA TGTGCCAGCAGCTTGGCTCACGAGCAGTACTTC CASSLAHEQYF
TRBJ2-1 NA TRBV7-9 NA TGTGCCAGCAGCCCGGCGGGACTGGATGAGCAGTTCTTC CASSPAGLDEQFF
TRBJ2-7 NA TRBV5-4 NA TGTGCCAGCAGCCTCAACAGGGACTCCTACGAGCAGTACTTC CASSLNRDSYEQYF
TRBJ2-7 NA TRBV4-1 NA TGCGCCAGCAGCCGGGACCTCCGCTACGAGCAGTACTTC CASSRDLRYEQYF
TRBJ2-1 NA TRBV7-6 NA TGTGCCAGCAGCCAAGGACTGTCAACCTACAATGAGCAGTTCTTC CASSQGLSTYNEQFF
TRBJ2-5 NA TRBV5-5 TRBD2 TGTGCCAGCAGCTGGAGGACTAGCCAAGAGACCCAGTACTTC CASSWRTSQETQYF
TRBJ1-5 NA TRBV4-1 NA TGCGCCAGCAGCCAAAACTCCAGGAGGCGCGAACAGCCCCAGCATTTT CASSQNSRRREQPQHF
TRBJ1-2 NA TRBV19 TRBD1 TGTGCCAGTAGTAAGCCCCCGGGACAGGGAATAGCAAGCACCTTC CASSKPPGQGIASTF
TRBJ2-7 NA TRBV29-1 TRBD1 TGCAGCGTTGTGGACAGGGGAGTTGGCGAGCAGTACTTC CSVVDRGVGEQYF
TRBJ2-3 once TRBV7-3 NA TGTGCCAGCAGCTCGACGGAGGCAGATACGCAGTATTTT CASSSTEADTQYF
TRBJ2-3 NA TRBV28 TRBD2 TGTGCCAGCAGGCGGGAGGGAGCAGATACGCAGTATTTT CASRREGADTQYF
TRBJ2-5 NA TRBV2 NA TGTGCCAGCAGTCCACAAGAGACCCAGTACTTC CASSPQETQYF
TRBJ1-6 NA TRBV27 NA TGTGCCAGCAGTTTGGTGGATAATAATTCACCCCTCCACTTT CASSLVDNNSPLHF
TRBJ2-2 NA TRBV7-2 NA TGTGCCAGCAGCTTGTTGCAGGTTAGCACCGGGGAGCTGTTTTTT CASSLLQVSTGELFF
TRBJ2-3 NA TRBV29-1 NA TGCAGCGTTTTACAGGGTAGGACAGATACGCAGTATTTT CSVLQGRTDTQYF
TRBJ1-1 NA TRBV7-3 TRBD1 TGTGCCAGCAGCCCGCTTCCGGGACAGGGGGGCACTGAAGCTTTCTTT CASSPLPGQGGTEAFF